Each of the 23 T cell receptor beta chains below was sequenced from the same sample in a study of blood T cell repertoires in COVID-19. Clones were sequenced by immunoSEQ multiplex PCR, and TCRdb holds only the in-frame ones, with some missing. The sample records 210,000 or so clones, about 90% being singletons. Input material: peripheral blood. These receptors came from a man aged 40-55 years with active or convalescent COVID-19.

The V call is TRBV29-1, the J call TRBJ1-2; 7 bases agree with TRBD1. CDR3 length: 13 residues. CDR1 SQVTM and CDR2 ANQGSEA come from the germline V gene. V shed 4 bases, J shed 3 bases, and the junction held 5 bases outside the gene matches. CDR3 loop: CSVGEGAYYGYTF. The CDR3 DNA follows: TGCAGCGTTGGTGAGGGGGCATACTATGGCTACACCTTC. The entire variable domain, with the rest obtained from reference TRBV29-1 and TRBJ1-2, is as follows: SAVISQKPSRDICQRGTSLTIQCQVDSQVTMMFWYRQQPGQSLTLIATANQGSEATYESGFVIDKFPISRPNLTFSTLTVSNMSPEDSSIYLCSVGEGAYYGYTFGSGTRLTVV.

V usage is TRBV30 and J usage is TRBJ1-4; 8 positions agree with TRBD1. Germline V CDR1 and CDR2: GTSNPN, SVGIG (reference sequence). This CDR3 has 13 amino acids. Germline trimming cut 4 bases from V and 8 bases from J; bases unmatched to any gene: 6. This chain's CDR3 is CAWMDRDREKLFF. The CDR3 region has the DNA TGTGCCTGGATGGACAGGGATCGGGAAAAACTGTTTTTT.

This chain joins TRBV18 and TRBJ2-1; 11 positions match TRBD2. V lost 6 bases to trimming and J lost 7 bases; unmatched junction nucleotides: 8. Germline V gene data show CDR1 as KGHSH and CDR2 as LQKENI. The CDR3 length is 15 residues. The CDR3 DNA reads as TGTGCCAGCTCCCTTAGCGGGGGGGCAGAGAATGAGCAGTTCTTC. This encodes CASSLSGGAENEQFF.

The chain has TRBV28 and TRBJ1-1; TRBD1 agrees at 7 bases. The CDR3 runs to 15 residues. Germline values: CDR1 MDHEN, CDR2 SYDVKM. The junction had 5 bases not matched to a gene; V was cut back by 4 bases and J by 0 bases. CDR3 in DNA: TGTGCCAGCAGTTCCCCCGGGACAGTGAACACTGAAGCTTTCTTT. It is translated as CASSSPGTVNTEAFF.

The chain combines TRBV19 with TRBJ1-5; tentative D call: TRBD1 (5 bases). Germline-derived CDR1 and CDR2 are LNHDA and SQIVND (reference sequence). The CDR3 is 13 residues long. V was trimmed by 8 bases and J by 3 bases, leaving 11 bases between them. The DNA for the CDR3 is TGTGCCAGTGGGGCAGGCCCCAATCAGCCCCAGCATTTT. It specifies CASGAGPNQPQHF.

The rearrangement joins TRBV5-1 to TRBJ2-2; a possible D gene is TRBD1 (6 bases). Germline loops: CDR1 SGHRS, CDR2 YFSETQ. This CDR3 is 16 amino acids long. V was pared by 4 bases and J by 1 base, with 14 bases between. CDR3 protein: CASSPRRQENTGELFF. The CDR3, as DNA: TGCGCCAGCAGCCCGAGGAGACAGGAGAACACCGGGGAGCTGTTTTTT.

This chain links TRBV27 with TRBJ1-2; 7 bases fit TRBD1. Trimming removed 2 bases from V and 5 bases from J; junction bases left unmatched: 11. Looked up from germline, CDR1 is MNHEY and CDR2 is SMNVEV (reference sequence). The CDR3 sequence is 16 residues long. CDR3 sequence (DNA): TGTGCCAGCAGTTTACGCCCGGGACAGACAGGGTATGGCTACACCTTC. As protein: CASSLRPGQTGYGYTF.

V usage is TRBV6-5 and J usage is TRBJ1-1; 9 positions match TRBD1. Germline V gene sequence: CDR1 MNHEY, CDR2 SVGAGI. This CDR3 contains 14 residues. V shed 2 bases, J shed 5 bases, and the junction held 3 bases outside the gene matches. CDR3 DNA: TGTGCCAGCAGTTACGACAGGGGGAAAACTGAAGCTTTCTTT. Residues: CASSYDRGKTEAFF.

This chain connects TRBV3-1 (or the pseudogene TRBV3-2) to TRBJ2-3; the D is unclear. Trimming removed 4 bases from V and 5 bases from J, with 7 bases in between. The CDR3 is 12 residues long. Germline V CDR1 and CDR2: LGHDT, YNNKEL (reference sequence). In DNA form, the CDR3 reads TGTGCCAGCAGCCCCACTTTAGATACGCAGTATTTT. Translated: CASSPTLDTQYF.

The chain couples TRBV19 to TRBJ2-7; D unclear. The ends were cut back, 4 bases at V and 3 bases at J, with 10 bases in the middle. The CDR3 is made up of 13 amino acids. Germline V gene sequence: CDR1 LNHDA, CDR2 SQIVND (reference sequence). The CDR3 region is CASSRAQFYEQYF. DNA of the CDR3: TGTGCCAGTAGTAGGGCTCAGTTCTACGAGCAGTACTTC.

The chain links TRBV7-8 to TRBJ2-5; D is uncertain. Trimming took off 1 base at V and 2 bases at J, with 5 bases between the two ends. Germline V gives CDR1 SGHVS, CDR2 FQNEAQ. This CDR3 is built from 13 residues. CDR3 DNA: TGTGCCAGCAGCTTAGGGCCACAAGAGACCCAGTACTTC. Amino acid sequence: CASSLGPQETQYF. Variable domain in full (rest from reference TRBV7-8 and TRBJ2-5): GAGVSQSPRYKVAKRGQDVALRCDPISGHVSLFWYQQALGQGPEFLTYFQNEAQLDKSGLPSDRFFAERPEGSVSTLKIQRTQQEDSAVYLCASSLGPQETQYFGPGTRLLVL.

V usage is TRBV6-5 and J usage is TRBJ1-6; D gene unclear. This CDR3 has 13 amino acids. Germline CDR1 reads MNHEY; CDR2 reads SVGAGI. Trimming cost V 6 bases and J 5 bases, with 8 bases left between them. The CDR3 here is CASRLQDNSPLHF. CDR3 sequence (DNA): TGTGCCAGCAGACTCCAGGATAATTCACCCCTCCACTTT.

This chain uses TRBV5-4 with TRBJ2-7; 9 bases map to TRBD2. Losses at the gene ends were 4 bases for V and 2 bases for J; bases not matched to a gene: 7. The length of the CDR3 is 15 residues. Germline CDR1 is SGHNT and CDR2 is YYREEE (reference sequence). DNA of the CDR3: TGTGCCAGCAGCCCGGGGACTAGCATCACCTACGAGCAGTACTTC. Translating it yields CASSPGTSITYEQYF.

As for this clone: The same CDR3 also results from other DNA sequences found in this sample. The gene calls are TRBV28 and TRBJ2-5; no definite D call. V dropped 3 bases and J dropped 5 bases, with 4 bases sitting between them. The V gene's germline CDR1 is MDHEN and CDR2 SYDVKM. There are 11 residues in the CDR3. The CDR3 DNA reads as TGTGCCAGCAGTTTGCGCGAGACCCAGTACTTC. This sequence encodes CASSLRETQYF.

This chain connects TRBV12-5 to TRBJ1-4, with D possibly being TRBD1 (5 bases). The CDR3 runs 13 residues. Germline V gene lookup returns CDR1 LGHNT and CDR2 FRNRAP. V lost 3 bases and J 7 bases, leaving 9 bases between the germline ends. The CDR3 DNA is TGTGCTAGTGGTTTACGGGGGGGTGAAAAACTGTTTTTT. It yields the protein CASGLRGGEKLFF.

V usage is TRBV13 and J usage is TRBJ2-3; 7 bases align to TRBD1. V shed 5 bases, J shed 0 bases, and the junction held 5 bases outside the gene matches. Germline CDR1 is PRHDT and CDR2 is FYEKMQ (reference sequence). The CDR3 runs to 15 residues. CDR3 amino acids: CASSLGTASTDTQYF. Here the CDR3 DNA reads TGTGCCAGCAGCCTCGGGACAGCTAGCACAGATACGCAGTATTTT.

The rearrangement links TRBV2 to TRBJ2-7; TRBD1 might be the D (6 bases). The germline V gene has CDR1 SNHLY and CDR2 FYNNEI. The CDR3 has 12 amino acids. V was shortened by 6 bases and J by 5 bases, with 11 bases between the two germline ends. This CDR3 reads CASSRQVNEQYF. Here the CDR3 DNA reads TGTGCCAGCAGCAGACAGGTTAACGAGCAGTACTTC.

This clone was detected only a few times. The chain recombines TRBV5-4 with TRBJ2-1; 9 bases map to TRBD2. After removal of 4 bases from V and 4 bases from J, the junction contained 6 bases not matched to a gene. This CDR3 is 15 amino acids long. Germline V gene data show CDR1 as SGHNT and CDR2 as YYREEE (reference sequence). This CDR3 reads CASSLNSGSYNEQFF. The CDR3 DNA sequence: TGTGCCAGCAGCCTCAATAGCGGGAGTTACAATGAGCAGTTCTTC. The whole variable domain, remainder taken from reference TRBV5-4 and TRBJ2-1, is ETGVTQSPTHLIKTRGQQVTLRCSSQSGHNTVSWYQQALGQGPQFIFQYYREEENGRGNFPPRFSGLQFPNYSSELNVNALELDDSALYLCASSLNSGSYNEQFFGPGTRLTVL.

This clone has only one observation. The gene calls are TRBV7-3 and TRBJ2-7, with 9 bases matching TRBD1. J was trimmed by 7 bases and V by 5 bases; bases with no gene match: 3. This CDR3 contains 12 residues. Germline CDR1 reads SGHTA; CDR2 reads FQGTGA. CDR3 protein: CASSQGTGEQYF. The CDR3 nucleotides read TGTGCCAGCAGCCAAGGGACAGGGGAGCAGTACTTC.

A note on this clone: An end of the junction differs from the germline gene, which may be a read error. This chain connects TRBV5-1 to TRBJ2-7; maybe TRBD2 (6 bases). Germline V CDR1 and CDR2: SGHRS, YFSETQ. The CDR3 is 15 amino acids. The CDR3 protein is CASSLGEEYPYEQCF. CDR3 nucleotide sequence: TGCGCCAGCAGCTTGGGGGAGGAGTACCCCTACGAGCAGTGCTTC.

The chain has TRBV5-4 and TRBJ2-3; TRBD2 matches at 13 bases. The trim removed 4 bases at V and 7 bases at J, leaving 6 bases unmatched. This CDR3 is built from 15 residues. The germline gives CDR1 SGHNT, CDR2 YYREEE (reference sequence). CDR3 coding DNA: TGTGCCAGCAGCCTTACTAGCGGGGGGGCATATACGCAGTATTTT. Translating it yields CASSLTSGGAYTQYF.

The table lists this clone with a count of one. The CDR3 here is CASSQVTSGGADTQYF. The CDR3 nucleotides read TGTGCCAGCAGCCAAGTCACTAGCGGGGGGGCAGATACGCAGTATTTT. The V call is TRBV3-1 (or the pseudogene TRBV3-2), the J call TRBJ2-3; 13 nucleotides line up with TRBD2. The CDR3 sequence is 16 residues long. V lost 1 base to trimming and J lost 4 bases; unmatched junction nucleotides: 2. Germline-derived CDR1 and CDR2 are LGHDT and YNNKEL (reference sequence).

CDR3 DNA: TGTGCCACCAGAGATACTAGCGGGAGTTCTTACGAGCAGTACTTC. Residues: CATRDTSGSSYEQYF. The V gene is TRBV15, the J gene TRBJ2-7; 11 nucleotides match TRBD2. V was pared by 6 bases and J by 4 bases, with 8 bases of the junction left unmatched. This CDR3 has 15 residues. Germline-derived CDR1 and CDR2 are LNHNV and YYDKDF (reference sequence).